The subject of this entry is one TCR beta chain. The sample is drawn from a study of identical twins. With 6 bases clipped from V and 3 bases from J, the junction kept 6 bases outside the gene matches. This CDR3 spans 15 amino acids. CDR1 is SGHAT and CDR2 is FQNNGV in the germline V gene. MiXCR was run by TCRdb on the 5' RACE reads, yielding one entry per CDR3 protein. This table holds about 340,000 distinct CDR3 sequences, approximately 10% found once. The chain couples TRBV11-2 to TRBJ1-2; 11 nucleotides match TRBD1. The TCR sequence derives from a woman in her forties or fifties in good health. The source material was naive T cells sorted from blood. In DNA form, the CDR3 reads TGTGCCAGCAGACGACTGGGACAGGGGGACTATGGCTACACCTTC. Protein product: CASRRLGQGDYGYTF.